These 14 T cell receptor beta chains share one sample of origin, sequenced in a study of cytomegalovirus exposure and HLA in healthy donors. The PCR had 60 Vbeta and 13 Jbeta primers. Assay: immunoSEQ multiplex PCR; the TCRdb copy retains only in-frame clones and omits some. The sample holds 96,000 or so clones, roughly 74% seen once. The sample consisted of PBMCs. The receptors shown here come from a woman aged 70-85 years in good health and CMV-seropositive.

The chain combines TRBV28 with TRBJ2-7, with a possible D match to TRBD1 (6 bases). Trimming removed 6 bases at V and 2 bases at J, with 14 bases between. CDR1 and CDR2 from the germline V gene are MDHEN and SYDVKM. The CDR3 has 14 amino acids. The chain's CDR3 is CASSLQGLPYEQYF. Written as DNA, the CDR3 is TGTGCCAGCAGCCTACAGGGTCTCCCCTACGAGCAGTACTTC. Combining the CDR3 with reference TRBV28 and TRBJ2-7 gives the whole variable domain DVKVTQSSRYLVKRTGEKVFLECVQDMDHENMFWYRQDPGLGLRLIYFSYDVKMKEKGDIPEGYSVSREKKERFSLILESASTNQTSMYLCASSLQGLPYEQYFGPGTRLTVT.

This chain connects TRBV6-4 to TRBJ1-1, with 9 bases lining up with TRBD1. Germline assignment: CDR1 MRHNA and CDR2 SNTAGT. This CDR3 is built from 15 residues. V dropped 3 bases and J dropped 4; count of bases not matched to a gene: 6. The CDR3: CASSEGTGFRTEAFF. CDR3 bases: TGTGCCAGCAGTGAAGGGACAGGGTTTCGCACTGAAGCTTTCTTT.

The genes are TRBV2 and TRBJ2-7, with 7 bases fitting TRBD1. This CDR3 is built from 14 residues. Per the germline V gene, CDR1 is SNHLY and CDR2 is FYNNEI. The trim removed 6 bases at V and 4 bases at J, leaving 9 bases unmatched. The CDR3 reads CASRTTGTEYEQYF. In nucleotides, the CDR3 is TGTGCCAGCAGGACAACCGGGACAGAGTACGAGCAGTACTTC.

The rearrangement uses TRBV5-1 and TRBJ2-1, with TRBD1 identical over 7 bases. Germline values: CDR1 SGHRS, CDR2 YFSETQ. The CDR3 loop spans 14 amino acids. Unmatched junction bases numbered 5, after V lost 4 bases and J lost 4 bases. Here the CDR3 reads CASSTEGQYNEQFF. The CDR3 nucleotides are TGCGCCAGCAGCACCGAGGGACAGTACAATGAGCAGTTCTTC.

The CDR3 sequence is CASSTDRGAYEQYF. The CDR3 nucleotides read TGTGCCAGCAGCACGGACAGGGGAGCCTACGAGCAGTACTTC. The chain joins TRBV4-2 to TRBJ2-7, with TRBD1 identical over 9 bases. The length of the CDR3 is 14 residues. V shed 5 bases and J 2 bases; nucleotides not matched to a gene: 4. Germline assignment: CDR1 LGHNA and CDR2 YNFKEQ.

The chain combines TRBV5-1 with TRBJ2-5, with 9 bases fitting TRBD2. The CDR3 runs to 15 residues. Per germline, CDR1 SGHRS and CDR2 YFSETQ. The junction had 11 bases not matched to a gene; V was cut back by 4 bases and J by 7 bases. The DNA of the CDR3 is TGCGCCAGCAGCCCCAACGGCGGGGGGGAGAGGACCCAGTACTTC. It yields the protein CASSPNGGGERTQYF.

The CDR3 DNA follows: TGCGCCAGCAGCAGCGGCTCCTACGAGCAGTACTTC. It codes for CASSSGSYEQYF. V usage is TRBV10-2 and J usage is TRBJ2-7; a weak D match, TRBD2 (5 bases). Germline CDR1 is WSHSY and CDR2 is SAAADI. V lost 6 bases and J 0 bases, leaving 6 bases between the germline ends. The CDR3 runs 12 residues.

The V call is TRBV7-8, the J call TRBJ2-3, with 8 bases that match TRBD1. The V gene end was trimmed by 0 bases and the J gene end by 1 base; junction bases not matched to a gene: 9. Germline-derived CDR1 and CDR2 are SGHVS and FQNEAQ. The CDR3 runs to 18 residues. CDR3 nucleotide sequence: TGTGCCAGCAGCTTAGCCCGGACAGGGCTGAGGGGCACAGATACGCAGTATTTT. Amino acid sequence: CASSLARTGLRGTDTQYF.

The V and J genes are TRBV6-5 and TRBJ2-1; no firm D call. Trimming removed 6 bases at V and 4 bases at J, with 10 bases between. The CDR3 has 13 amino acids. The germline V gene has CDR1 MNHEY and CDR2 SVGAGI. CDR3 DNA: TGTGCCAGCAGGCCCACTCAATACAATGAGCAGTTCTTC. Protein: CASRPTQYNEQFF.

V usage is TRBV6-5 and J usage is TRBJ2-7; 7 nucleotides agree with TRBD1. Losses at the gene ends were 0 bases for V and 4 bases for J; bases not matched to a gene: 6. CDR1 is MNHEY and CDR2 is SVGAGI in the germline V gene. The CDR3 contains 15 residues. The CDR3 DNA is TGTGCCAGCAGTTACTCACAGGGGATCAAGTACGAGCAGTACTTC. Amino acids: CASSYSQGIKYEQYF.

The rearrangement joins TRBV5-1 to TRBJ2-1; D is unclear. CDR3 length: 15 amino acids. The germline gives CDR1 SGHRS, CDR2 YFSETQ. V lost 1 base, J lost 1 base, and 9 bases lay in between. For the CDR3, the DNA is TGCGCCAGCAGCTTGAGCTTCCCTTCCTACAATGAGCAGTTCTTC. Protein sequence: CASSLSFPSYNEQFF. Full variable domain (outside the CDR3, taken from reference TRBV5-1 and TRBJ2-1): KAGVTQTPRYLIKTRGQQVTLSCSPISGHRSVSWYQQTPGQGLQFLFEYFSETQRNKGNFPGRFSGRQFSNSRSEMNVSTLELGDSALYLCASSLSFPSYNEQFFGPGTRLTVL.

The chain combines TRBV19 with TRBJ2-2; 11 bases line up with TRBD2. The V gene's germline CDR1 is LNHDA and CDR2 SQIVND (reference sequence). V lost 6 bases to trimming and J lost 0 bases; unmatched junction nucleotides: 3. This CDR3 is built from 16 residues. The DNA for the CDR3 is TGTGCCAGTAGGACTAGCGGGACGACGAACACCGGGGAGCTGTTTTTT. Its translation: CASRTSGTTNTGELFF.

V and J are TRBV28 and TRBJ1-2, with D hard to call. Germline V gene lookup returns CDR1 MDHEN and CDR2 SYDVKM. This CDR3 contains 12 residues. V lost 7 bases and J 1 base, leaving 7 bases between the germline ends. This CDR3 reads CASMALNYGYTF. The DNA of the CDR3 is TGTGCCAGCATGGCCCTTAACTATGGCTACACCTTC.

The rearrangement joins TRBV18 to TRBJ1-5; D is unclear. This CDR3 is built from 18 residues. V dropped 6 bases and J dropped 5 bases, with 26 bases sitting between them. Germline CDR1 KGHSH, CDR2 LQKENI. CDR3 loop: CASSPWRAGAAGDQPQHF. CDR3 coding DNA: TGTGCCAGCTCCCCCTGGCGTGCGGGTGCCGCGGGAGATCAGCCCCAGCATTTT.